The clone carrying this T cell receptor beta chain was detected many times. This sample was taken from a study of blood T cells in healthy people across ages. Using a J-beta primer mix together with a sample-barcoded 5' primer, a second PCR was run for about 6 to 12 cycles. The template-switch adaptor, which had 12 random nucleotides, put a tag on each cDNA molecule. From the 5' RACE reads, TCRdb called clonotypes with MiXCR, one entry per CDR3 protein. The sample has hundreds of thousands of distinct CDR3 sequences, 22% seen once. CDR3 size: 14 residues. Germline CDR1 and CDR2: SGHKS and YYEKEE (reference sequence). Trimming shortened V by 0 bases and J by 1 base, and 8 bases separated the two germline ends.

The chain has TRBV5-5 and TRBJ2-7, with unresolved D. Sequencing used blood. The receptor was derived from a man aged 65 to 85 in good health. In DNA, the CDR3 is TGTGCCAGCAGCTTGGTCGGCAGATCCTACGAGCAGTACTTC. Encoded protein: CASSLVGRSYEQYF. Together with reference TRBV5-5 and TRBJ2-7, the CDR3 gives the full variable domain: DAGVTQSPTHLIKTRGQQVTLRCSPISGHKSVSWYQQVLGQGPQFIFQYYEKEERGRGNFPDRFSARQFPNYSSELNVNALLLGDSALYLCASSLVGRSYEQYFGPGTRLTVT.